The clone carrying this TCR beta chain was recorded a few times. The data were taken from a study of human T cells and chemical hapten exposure. Overall study context: How much TCR each sample yielded varied, mostly because pooled library volumes differed slightly.

CDR1 is MNHNS, CDR2 SASEGT, per germline. The CDR3 loop spans 14 amino acids. V was shortened by 1 base and J by 3 bases, with 9 bases between the two germline ends. Library preparation tagged each individual cDNA molecule with a unique molecular identifier. TCRdb processed the RACE reads anew with MiXCR; each CDR3 protein has one entry. The sample carries some 330,000 distinct CDR3 sequences, 4.5% to 7% recorded once. Time point given: pre-sensitization, week 0. Treatment reported: therapeutic diphenylcyclopropenone sensitization with weekly scalp DPC. Unfractionated whole blood yielded total RNA. The specimen comprised whole blood, sampled in connection with sensitization to the hapten diphenylcyclopropenone (DPC). The chain combines TRBV6-1 with TRBJ1-2; D is unclear. The source of this sequence is a woman between 18 and 29 years old with alopecia areata. Some clones in this sample may be carry-over from other donors' samples. The CDR3 spells CASSEGHPYYGYTF. DNA for the CDR3: TGTGCCAGCAGTGAAGGGCACCCGTACTATGGCTACACCTTC.